Presented here are 20 T cell receptor beta chains from one specimen sequenced in a study of a mutant IDH1 vaccine in newly diagnosed glioma. TCRdb's table, derived via immunoSEQ multiplex PCR, lists solely in-frame clones and lacks some. The sample carries 85,000 to 100,000 clones, around 80% recorded once. Sample time point: baseline, week 1 (first vaccination visit). Specified treatment: pre-vaccination baseline after standard-of-care therapy. The sample here was PBMCs, taken from a glioma patient treated with radiotherapy, temozolomide or both. These TCRs come from a man aged 40-50 years with glioma.

The rearrangement joins TRBV6-1 to TRBJ2-1, with a weak D call TRBD1 (6 bases). Germline V lookup: CDR1 MNHNS, CDR2 SASEGT. Trimming removed 3 bases from V and 4 bases from J, with 10 bases in between. The CDR3 covers 14 residues. The CDR3 loop reads CASSETGTYNEQFF. In DNA form, the CDR3 reads TGTGCCAGCAGTGAGACAGGAACGTACAATGAGCAGTTCTTC.

The chain links TRBV27 to TRBJ2-7; no clear D. In germline, CDR1 is MNHEY, CDR2 SMNVEV (reference sequence). V lost 9 bases and J lost 3, with 12 bases in between. The CDR3 totals 12 residues. CDR3 in amino acids: CASKRGDYEQYF. The CDR3 DNA follows: TGTGCCAGTAAAAGAGGAGACTACGAGCAGTACTTC.

The chain links TRBV4-3 to TRBJ1-5; D not certain. The CDR3 consists of 15 residues. Germline values: CDR1 LGHNA, CDR2 YSLEER. The ends were cut back, 0 bases at V and 0 bases at J, with 6 bases in the middle. CDR3 coding DNA: TGCGCCAGCAGCCAAGATGATAATAGCAATCAGCCCCAGCATTTT. It codes for CASSQDDNSNQPQHF.

The chain carries TRBV21-1 and TRBJ2-1; the table's D call, TRBD2, was not checked against the DNA. TRBV21-1 represents a pseudogene. This CDR3 region has 17 residues. CDR3 amino acids: CASSKGRTRRGGNEQFF. CDR3 DNA: TGTGCCAGCAGCAAAGGCCGGACAAGGCGGGGAGGCAATGAGCAGTTCTTC.

The chain links TRBV4-1 to TRBJ2-1; D is possibly TRBD2 (6 bases). The CDR3 contains 14 residues. CDR1 and CDR2 from the germline V gene are MGHRA and YSYEKL. Trimming stripped 1 base from V and 8 bases from J, with 12 bases between. This chain's CDR3 is CASSQGRTNHEQFF. The CDR3 coding sequence is TGCGCCAGCAGCCAAGGGCGGACTAATCATGAGCAGTTCTTC.

This clone appeared a single time. The chain recombines TRBV11-2 with TRBJ2-6; D tentatively reads TRBD1 or TRBD2 (5 bases each). Germline V gene lookup returns CDR1 SGHAT and CDR2 FQNNGV. Trimming cost V 5 bases and J 4 bases, with 12 bases left between them. The CDR3 has 15 residues. The CDR3 coding sequence is TGTGCCAGCAGCGGAGGCAGGGCCGGGGCCAACGTCCTGACTTTC. Translating gives CASSGGRAGANVLTF.

This clone was seen only a few times. The CDR3 reads CASNPRVYKNTEAFF. The CDR3, as DNA: TGTGCCAGCAACCCAAGAGTTTACAAGAACACTGAAGCTTTCTTT. The rearrangement joins TRBV2 to TRBJ1-1; D is uncertain. Trimming left V 7 bases short and J 1 base short, with 16 bases between. The CDR3 is 15 residues long. Germline-derived CDR1 and CDR2 are SNHLY and FYNNEI.

The chain joins TRBV11-2 to TRBJ2-3, with D unclear. This CDR3 contains 12 residues. Germline V lookup: CDR1 SGHAT, CDR2 FQNNGV. The germline V and J ends were trimmed by 0 bases and 5 bases, with 3 bases remaining between them. The CDR3 loop reads CASSLEGDTQYF. As DNA, the CDR3 is TGTGCCAGCAGCTTAGAGGGAGATACGCAGTATTTT.

The V call is TRBV4-1, the J call TRBJ2-7, with 10 bases that match TRBD1. V lost 4 bases, J lost 4 bases, and 10 bases stayed unmatched. The CDR3 extends over 16 amino acids. In germline, CDR1 is MGHRA, CDR2 YSYEKL. CDR3 loop: CASSLSEGTGVYEQYF. The CDR3 DNA reads TGCGCCAGCAGCCTAAGTGAGGGGACAGGGGTTTACGAGCAGTACTTC.

Only a few counts were recorded for this clone. The chain combines TRBV4-1 with TRBJ1-1; D possibly corresponds to TRBD1 (6 bases). Germline CDR1 reads MGHRA; CDR2 reads YSYEKL. V was trimmed by 6 bases and J by 1 base, leaving 12 bases between them. This CDR3 spans 14 amino acids. Here the CDR3 DNA reads TGCGCCAGCAGGCAAACAGGGAAGAACACTGAAGCTTTCTTT. This gives the protein CASRQTGKNTEAFF.

This chain uses TRBV14 with TRBJ2-7, with 7 bases matching TRBD1. Germline assignment: CDR1 SGHDN and CDR2 FVKESK. The CDR3 has 13 amino acids. After removal of 4 bases from V and 3 bases from J, the junction contained 3 bases not matched to a gene. CDR3: CASSRDSVYEQYF. CDR3 DNA: TGTGCCAGCAGCCGGGACAGCGTCTACGAGCAGTACTTC.

The chain recombines TRBV6-5 with TRBJ2-7, with 7 bases that match TRBD2. The germline CDR1 and CDR2 sequences are MNHEY and SVGAGI. Losses at the gene ends were 4 bases for V and 0 bases for J; bases not matched to a gene: 6. The CDR3 length is 15 residues. Written as DNA, the CDR3 is TGTGCCAGCAGTTCCAGTCTAGCGGCCTCCTACGAGCAGTACTTC. This codes for CASSSSLAASYEQYF.

The chain has TRBV9 and TRBJ2-3, with 7 bases fitting TRBD1. The CDR3 totals 15 residues. Germline CDR1 SGDLS, CDR2 YYNGEE. V dropped 3 bases and J dropped 0; count of bases not matched to a gene: 4. The DNA of the CDR3 is TGTGCCAGCAGCGCGACAGGGTTTAGCACAGATACGCAGTATTTT. Translated, it gives CASSATGFSTDTQYF.

The genes are TRBV2 and TRBJ2-7, with 7 bases identical to TRBD2. V gave up 4 bases and J gave up 3 bases; unmatched junction bases: 3. The germline V gene has CDR1 SNHLY and CDR2 FYNNEI. The CDR3 covers 13 residues. In DNA form, the CDR3 reads TGTGCCAGCAGTGGAGCGGGGATCTACGAGCAGTACTTC. Residues: CASSGAGIYEQYF. Full variable domain (remainder filled in from reference TRBV2 and TRBJ2-7): EPEVTQTPSHQVTQMGQEVILRCVPISNHLYFYWYRQILGQKVEFLVSFYNNEISEKSEIFDDQFSVERPDGSNFTLKIRSTKLEDSAMYFCASSGAGIYEQYFGPGTRLTVT.

Only a few counts were recorded for this clone. The rearrangement links TRBV27 to TRBJ2-5; D is uncertain. Trimming stripped 8 bases from V and 2 bases from J, with 12 bases between. CDR1 is MNHEY, CDR2 SMNVEV, per germline (reference sequence). The CDR3 extends over 13 amino acids. Here the CDR3 reads CASGPAGQETQYF. CDR3 nucleotide sequence: TGTGCCAGCGGACCGGCAGGACAAGAGACCCAGTACTTC.

This clone came up a few times. V gene TRBV5-5 combines with J gene TRBJ2-7, with D possibly matching TRBD1 (5 bases). The CDR3 has 15 amino acids. The V end lost 0 bases, the J end lost 7 bases, and 17 bases lay between the germline ends. CDR1 is SGHKS and CDR2 is YYEKEE in the germline V gene (reference sequence). The CDR3 DNA follows: TGTGCCAGCAGCTTGGCAAATATAAACCAGGGAGAGCAGTACTTC. This sequence encodes CASSLANINQGEQYF.

V usage is TRBV15 and J usage is TRBJ2-5; 14 bases map to TRBD2. CDR3 length equals 17 residues. Per the germline V gene, CDR1 is LNHNV and CDR2 is YYDKDF (reference sequence). V gave up 1 base and J gave up 2 bases; unmatched junction bases: 3. The CDR3 nucleotides read TGTGCCACCAGCAGAGTGACTAGCGGGAGGGATCAAGAGACCCAGTACTTC. It codes for CATSRVTSGRDQETQYF.

A few counts support this clone. This chain links TRBV5-4 with TRBJ2-7; D might be TRBD2 (5 bases). The CDR3 sequence is 13 residues long. Trimming stripped 1 base from V and 5 bases from J, with 10 bases between. Per the germline V gene, CDR1 is SGHNT and CDR2 is YYREEE (reference sequence). The CDR3 is CASSLFAGHEQYF. In DNA, the CDR3 is TGTGCCAGCAGCTTGTTTGCGGGCCACGAGCAGTACTTC.

This clone was seen more than once but under ten times. The CDR3 DNA follows: TGTGCCAGCAGCACCGTTCCCGGGGGGCGCTCTGGAAACACCATATATTTT. This gives the protein CASSTVPGGRSGNTIYF. The chain employs TRBV7-2 and TRBJ1-3; TRBD1 might be the D (6 bases). Trimming pared 5 bases from V and 0 bases from J, leaving 17 bases between. CDR3 length: 17 residues. Germline CDR1 SGHTA, CDR2 FQGNSA.

The chain is built from TRBV7-2 and TRBJ1-2; TRBD1 is a possible D gene (5 bases). In germline, CDR1 is SGHTA, CDR2 FQGNSA. CDR3 length equals 15 residues. V was trimmed by 2 bases and J by 8 bases, leaving 18 bases between them. CDR3 loop: CASSLRAALGGGYTF. The CDR3 DNA sequence: TGTGCCAGCAGCTTACGGGCCGCCCTGGGGGGGGGCTACACCTTC. Together with reference TRBV7-2 and TRBJ1-2, the CDR3 gives the full variable domain: GAGVSQSPSNKVTEKGKDVELRCDPISGHTALYWYRQSLGQGLEFLIYFQGNSAPDKSGLPSDRFSAERTGGSVSTLTIQRTQQEDSAVYLCASSLRAALGGGYTFGSGTRLTVV.